This is a list of T cell receptor beta chains from one sample in a study of shared T cell receptors in the human thymus. Assay used: immunoSEQ multiplex PCR; TCRdb lists only in-frame clones, some missing. The sample has almost 550,000 clones; roughly 74% are singletons. This sample was shared with a second study, whose subject was human thymus T cells.

The sequencing sample was made of thymocytes. All receptors come from a boy less than two years old with a congenital heart defect. Each CDR3 is given with its conserved first and last residue. A D gene is named only where the DNA matches it firmly. Not all rows give a size; the values are once, few, many and, for expanded clones, a class.

v_call	j_call	d_call	clone_size	cdr3_nt	cdr3_aa
TRBV27	TRBJ2-4	-	-	TGTGCCAGCAGTTTACAGAACAAAAACATTCAGTACTTC	CASSLQNKNIQYF
TRBV27	TRBJ2-7	TRBD2	-	TGTGCCGGGAGTAGACTAGCAACGGGACAGTACTTC	CAGSRLATGQYF
TRBV27	TRBJ2-1	TRBD1	-	TGTGCCAGCAGTCGGAGGGACAGGGCTAGCCCACAATCGTTCTTC	CASSRRDRASPQSFF
TRBV7-7	TRBJ2-3	TRBD2	-	TGTGCCAGCAGCCCGGGGGGAGGAACAGATACGCAGTATTTT	CASSPGGGTDTQYF
TRBV14	TRBJ2-2	-	-	TGTGCCAGCAGCCAATTGCTGGTAGGCGGGAACGGGGAGCTGTTTTTT	CASSQLLVGGNGELFF
TRBV7-9	TRBJ2-2	TRBD2	-	TGTGCCAGCAGCTCGGGACTAGGGTGGTCGAACACCGGGGAGCTGTTTTTT	CASSSGLGWSNTGELFF
TRBV6-4	TRBJ2-1	-	-	TGTGCCAGCAGCCGGGATTCGATACCAAATGAGCAGTTCTTC	CASSRDSIPNEQFF
TRBV25-1	TRBJ1-2	TRBD1	-	TGTGCCAGCAGTGAATGGGCCCCGACAGGGAATAACTATGGCTACACCTTC	CASSEWAPTGNNYGYTF
TRBV14	TRBJ2-1	-	-	TGTGCCAGCAGCAGACGACAGGTCCCGATAGAGCAGTTCTTC	CASSRRQVPIEQFF
TRBV7-9	TRBJ2-7	-	few	TGTGCCAGCAGCTTAGGGCGGGGTCGAGAACACGAGCAGTACTTC	CASSLGRGREHEQYF
TRBV6-7	TRBJ1-1	TRBD1	-	TGTGCCAGCAAAGGTGAGGGGGCTATGAACACTGAAGCTTTCTTT	CASKGEGAMNTEAFF
TRBV6-1	TRBJ2-3	TRBD1	-	TGTGCCAGCAGTGTGACAGGGTTCACAGATACGCAGTATTTT	CASSVTGFTDTQYF